This T cell receptor (beta chain) stems from a study of blood T cells in healthy people across ages. In germline, CDR1 is DFQATT, CDR2 SNEGSKA (reference sequence). With 2 bases removed from V and 2 bases from J, the gap between germline ends came to 9 bases. This CDR3 region has 13 residues. Per sample, extraction of total RNA gave at least 5 micrograms in every case. The use of a sample-barcoded 5' primer and a J-beta primer mix characterized a second PCR of roughly 6 to 12 cycles. Every sample produced at least 2.5 million CDR3-containing paired-end reads. TCRdb processed the 5' RACE reads anew with MiXCR; each CDR3 protein has one entry. The sample records roughly 500,000 distinct CDR3 sequences, 27% being singletons.

V and J are TRBV20-1 and TRBJ1-2; D is unclear. The source is an older woman in good health. Source material: blood. This CDR3 reads CSARTPMNYGYTF. The CDR3 DNA sequence: TGCAGTGCTAGAACTCCGATGAACTATGGCTACACCTTC.